One sample yielded the 29 T cell receptor beta chains listed below, sequenced in a study of blood T cells in healthy people across ages. Alongside a J-beta primer mix, a sample-barcoded 5' primer served in a second PCR lasting about 7 to 11 cycles. TCRdb reprocessed the 5' RACE reads via MiXCR and lists one record per CDR3 protein. This repertoire shows 1.5 million to 2 million distinct CDR3 sequences, around 50% found once; its top ten account for roughly 2.1%. The sequenced sample was blood. These receptors all stem from a middle-aged woman in good health.

The chain combines TRBV11-1 with TRBJ1-2, with 8 bases lining up with TRBD1. The length of the CDR3 is 15 residues. Looked up from germline, CDR1 is SGHAT and CDR2 is FQDESV (reference sequence). J lost 2 bases, V lost 5 bases, and 7 bases had no gene match. CDR3 in amino acids: CASSQGQAANYGYTF. CDR3 nucleotide sequence: TGTGCCAGCAGCCAGGGACAGGCGGCCAACTATGGCTACACCTTC. Filled out from reference TRBV11-1 and TRBJ1-2, the complete variable domain reads EAEVAQSPRYKITEKSQAVAFWCDPISGHATLYWYRQILGQGPELLVQFQDESVVDDSQLPKDRFSAERLKGVDSTLKIQPAELGDSAMYLCASSQGQAANYGYTFGSGTRLTVV.

This clonotype was detected only once. The V gene is TRBV20-1, the J gene TRBJ1-2, with TRBD1 identical over 9 bases. Per the germline V gene, CDR1 is DFQATT and CDR2 is SNEGSKA (reference sequence). This CDR3 spans 16 amino acids. V dropped 1 base and J dropped 4; count of bases not matched to a gene: 10. CDR3 amino acids: CSARASEGQGFYGYTF. CDR3 in DNA: TGCAGTGCTAGAGCTTCGGAGGGACAGGGATTCTATGGCTACACCTTC.

This clonotype was counted only a few times. The V gene is TRBV5-1, the J gene TRBJ2-1, with 9 bases aligning to TRBD1. Germline V lookup: CDR1 SGHRS, CDR2 YFSETQ. J lost 8 bases, V lost 3 bases, and 9 bases had no gene match. The CDR3 contains 15 residues. CDR3 protein: CASSYGDRVMDEQFF. The CDR3 nucleotides read TGCGCCAGCAGCTACGGGGACAGGGTGATGGATGAGCAGTTCTTC.

The chain links TRBV5-1 to TRBJ2-5; D is undetermined. V lost 4 bases to trimming and J lost 5 bases, with 12 bases between them. In germline, CDR1 is SGHRS, CDR2 YFSETQ. This CDR3 has 13 amino acids. The CDR3 spells CASSPELWETQYF. CDR3 nucleotides: TGCGCCAGCAGCCCGGAACTGTGGGAGACCCAGTACTTC.

V gene TRBV7-2 combines with J gene TRBJ2-3; 11 bases agree with TRBD2. After removal of 3 bases from V and 0 bases from J, the junction contained 8 bases not matched to a gene. The germline V gene encodes CDR1 SGHTA and CDR2 FQGNSA. The CDR3 is made up of 18 amino acids. This CDR3 reads CASSFTHSGGASTDTQYF. The CDR3 DNA reads TGTGCCAGCAGCTTCACCCATAGCGGGGGGGCTAGCACAGATACGCAGTATTTT.

There are a few counts of this clonotype. The rearrangement joins TRBV29-1 to TRBJ2-1, with D possibly being TRBD1 (6 bases). There are 16 residues in the CDR3. Germline V CDR1 and CDR2: SQVTM, ANQGSEA. V lost 5 bases and J 3 bases, leaving 20 bases between the germline ends. DNA of the CDR3: TGCAGCGTTCCCAATGCGGAGACAGGCGACTACAATGAGCAGTTCTTC. It codes for CSVPNAETGDYNEQFF.

This chain connects TRBV12-3 or TRBV12-4 to TRBJ2-4, with D perhaps TRBD2 (6 bases). V lost 4 bases to trimming and J lost 2 bases, with 12 bases between them. The CDR3 is 15 amino acids. This CDR3 reads CASSYVGGTKNIQYF. The CDR3 DNA is TGTGCCAGCAGTTATGTGGGCGGGACCAAAAACATTCAGTACTTC.

The chain uses TRBV9 and TRBJ1-2; D gene ambiguous. Germline V gene sequence: CDR1 SGDLS, CDR2 YYNGEE. This CDR3 is built from 15 residues. The V gene lost 0 bases and the J gene lost 7 bases, with 16 bases spanning the gap. CDR3 in amino acids: CASSVDPEGGGGYTF. The CDR3 nucleotides read TGTGCCAGCAGCGTAGATCCCGAAGGTGGTGGTGGCTACACCTTC. Based on the CDR3 plus reference TRBV9 and TRBJ1-2, the full variable domain is DSGVTQTPKHLITATGQRVTLRCSPRSGDLSVYWYQQSLDQGLQFLIQYYNGEERAKGNILERFSAQQFPDLHSELNLSSLELGDSALYFCASSVDPEGGGGYTFGSGTRLTVV.

This clonotype came up once. The chain links TRBV12-3 or TRBV12-4 to TRBJ1-2; D is perhaps TRBD1 (6 bases). With 5 bases removed from V and 5 bases from J, the gap between germline ends came to 15 bases. The CDR3 is 14 amino acids. The CDR3 loop is CASSAARTAYGYTF. CDR3 coding DNA: TGTGCCAGCAGTGCTGCTCGGACAGCTTATGGCTACACCTTC.

This clonotype has more than one count but fewer than ten. The chain carries TRBV28 and TRBJ2-7, with 8 nucleotides matching TRBD1. Per the germline V gene, CDR1 is MDHEN and CDR2 is SYDVKM. The CDR3 sequence is 15 residues long. V shed 2 bases, J shed 3 bases, and the junction held 6 bases outside the gene matches. The CDR3: CASSLRDRILYEQYF. The CDR3 DNA is TGTGCCAGCAGTTTAAGGGACAGGATTCTCTACGAGCAGTACTTC. The full variable domain, rest sourced from reference TRBV28 and TRBJ2-7, is DVKVTQSSRYLVKRTGEKVFLECVQDMDHENMFWYRQDPGLGLRLIYFSYDVKMKEKGDIPEGYSVSREKKERFSLILESASTNQTSMYLCASSLRDRILYEQYFGPGTRLTVT.

The rearrangement links TRBV29-1 to TRBJ1-2; D is uncertain. V lost 0 bases and J 7 bases, leaving 12 bases between the germline ends. Germline V gene data show CDR1 as SQVTM and CDR2 as ANQGSEA. CDR3 length equals 13 residues. The chain's CDR3 is CSVEDDERVGYTF. The DNA for the CDR3 is TGCAGCGTTGAAGATGATGAAAGGGTTGGCTACACCTTC.

The rearrangement joins TRBV12-3 or TRBV12-4 to TRBJ1-3, with 10 bases fitting TRBD1. The CDR3 contains 15 residues. The V segment lost 6 bases and the J segment 6 bases; nucleotides outside the gene matches: 8. The CDR3 loop is CASSQAGTGANTIYF. CDR3 in DNA: TGTGCCAGCAGCCAAGCCGGGACAGGGGCAAACACCATATATTTT.

This chain connects TRBV20-1 to TRBJ2-7; the match to TRBD2 covers 9 bases. The closer fit of TRBJ2-5 to the DNA end suggests the J call may be wrong. CDR3 length equals 15 residues. Germline CDR1 DFQATT, CDR2 SNEGSKA (reference sequence). The CDR3 nucleotides are TGCAGTGCTAGAGATCCGACTAGCGGCGAAGAGACCCAGTACTTC. Protein: CSARDPTSGEETQYF.

This clonotype showed up just a few times. This sequence joins TRBV27 and TRBJ2-7; 8 bases fit TRBD2. V lost 0 bases, J lost 2 bases, and 9 bases stayed unmatched. This CDR3 region has 17 residues. Germline V gene sequence: CDR1 MNHEY, CDR2 SMNVEV (reference sequence). Written as DNA, the CDR3 is TGTGCCAGCAGTTTATCGCCCAGGACTAGCCGAGCCTACGAGCAGTACTTC. It specifies CASSLSPRTSRAYEQYF.

This clonotype was counted only a few times. The V gene is TRBV5-1, the J gene TRBJ2-4, with D possibly being TRBD1 or TRBD2 (5 bases each). The CDR3 sequence is 16 residues long. V lost 1 base and J lost 3, with 14 bases in between. Germline V CDR1 and CDR2: SGHRS, YFSETQ. CDR3 amino acids: CASSLSGPSGKNIQYF. Here the CDR3 DNA reads TGCGCCAGCAGCTTGTCGGGACCGTCGGGCAAAAACATTCAGTACTTC.

The genes are TRBV4-1 and TRBJ2-7; D is uncertain. V lost 1 base and J lost 6, with 4 bases in between. Germline CDR1 MGHRA, CDR2 YSYEKL. The CDR3 sequence is 11 residues long. CDR3 loop: CASSQVLEQYF. CDR3 DNA sequence: TGCGCCAGCAGCCAAGTGCTCGAGCAGTACTTC.

This chain connects TRBV7-9 to TRBJ2-1, with 16 positions matching TRBD2. With V trimmed by 4 bases and J by 0 bases, 6 bases remained unmatched. This CDR3 is 19 amino acids long. Germline V gene data show CDR1 as SEHNR and CDR2 as FQNEAQ (reference sequence). The CDR3 nucleotides are TGTGCCAGCAGCTCGGGACTAGCGGGGGGGAGGGGCTCCTACAATGAGCAGTTCTTC. Protein: CASSSGLAGGRGSYNEQFF.

The gene calls are TRBV11-3 and TRBJ2-1; D possibly corresponds to TRBD1 (6 bases). This CDR3 comprises 14 residues. Deletions cut 2 bases from V and 8 bases from J, with 13 bases between. The V gene's germline CDR1 is SGHNT and CDR2 YENEEA. CDR3 in amino acids: CASSLTGRGDEQFF. DNA for the CDR3: TGTGCCAGCAGCTTAACGGGCAGGGGAGATGAGCAGTTCTTC.

The genes are TRBV5-1 and TRBJ2-7; tentative D call: TRBD2 (6 bases). Germline V gene sequence: CDR1 SGHRS, CDR2 YFSETQ. The CDR3 covers 15 residues. V was cut by 3 bases and J by 0 bases, with 13 bases left in between. The CDR3 DNA is TGCGCCAGCAGCTGGGGGGTCGGGGTCTCCTACGAGCAGTACTTC. Protein sequence: CASSWGVGVSYEQYF.

A few counts support this clonotype. The V and J genes are TRBV6-2 or TRBV6-3 and TRBJ2-7; a possible D gene is TRBD2 (5 bases). The CDR3 spans 14 residues. Per germline, CDR1 MNHEY and CDR2 SVGEGT. V shed 6 bases and J shed 5 bases, with 17 bases lying between them. The chain's CDR3 is CASSNDELDNEQYF. Here the CDR3 DNA reads TGTGCCAGCAGCAACGACGAACTAGACAACGAGCAGTACTTC.

The rearrangement uses TRBV29-1 and TRBJ2-5; TRBD1 matches at 10 bases. Trimming cost V 0 bases and J 5 bases; bases outside gene matches: 3. Germline V gene lookup returns CDR1 SQVTM and CDR2 ANQGSEA. The CDR3 contains 14 residues. The CDR3 DNA reads TGCAGCGTTGAAGAGCGACAGGGGGCCGAGACCCAGTACTTC. Translated: CSVEERQGAETQYF.

The chain combines TRBV29-1 with TRBJ2-7; D is uncertain. Per germline, CDR1 SQVTM and CDR2 ANQGSEA. This CDR3 region has 13 residues. Trimming took off 1 base at V and 2 bases at J, with 9 bases between the two ends. The CDR3 nucleotides read TGCAGCGTTGAAGGTACACGAACCTACGAGCAGTACTTC. It yields the protein CSVEGTRTYEQYF.

This chain links TRBV7-9 with TRBJ1-2; perhaps TRBD1 as D (6 bases). This CDR3 spans 16 amino acids. Trimming stripped 5 bases from V and 2 bases from J, with 18 bases between. Per germline, CDR1 SEHNR and CDR2 FQNEAQ (reference sequence). The CDR3 coding sequence is TGTGCCAGCAGCCCCCCCGGGGGCCGATCGAACTATGGCTACACCTTC. Its translation is CASSPPGGRSNYGYTF. Drawing the rest from reference TRBV7-9 and TRBJ1-2, the complete variable domain is DTGVSQNPRHKITKRGQNVTFRCDPISEHNRLYWYRQTLGQGPEFLTYFQNEAQLEKSRLLSDRFSAERPKGSFSTLEIQRTEQGDSAMYLCASSPPGGRSNYGYTFGSGTRLTVV.

The chain is built from TRBV25-1 and TRBJ2-5; no definite D call. Trimming removed 0 bases at V and 2 bases at J, with 7 bases between. Germline V gene data show CDR1 as MGHDK and CDR2 as SYGVNS. This CDR3 has 14 residues. This chain's CDR3 is CASSEYGIQETQYF. CDR3 coding DNA: TGTGCCAGCAGTGAATACGGAATACAAGAGACCCAGTACTTC.

The chain has TRBV6-5 and TRBJ1-2, with 9 bases fitting TRBD1. Germline CDR1 is MNHEY and CDR2 is SVGAGI. This CDR3 spans 13 amino acids. V was clipped by 6 bases and J by 9 bases; unmatched bases: 8. As DNA, the CDR3 is TGTGCCAGCAGCGACAGGGGGTTGAGGAGCTACACCTTC. It specifies CASSDRGLRSYTF.

The table lists this clonotype with a few counts. The rearrangement uses TRBV7-2 and TRBJ2-1; a possible D gene is TRBD2 (6 bases). Germline V lookup: CDR1 SGHTA, CDR2 FQGNSA. V lost 5 bases and J 3 bases, leaving 20 bases between the germline ends. This CDR3 has 17 amino acids. In nucleotides, the CDR3 is TGTGCCAGCAGCCCCAATAGCGGAACAACGGTCTACAATGAGCAGTTCTTC. Protein: CASSPNSGTTVYNEQFF. The variable domain in full, completed from reference TRBV7-2 and TRBJ2-1, reads GAGVSQSPSNKVTEKGKDVELRCDPISGHTALYWYRQSLGQGLEFLIYFQGNSAPDKSGLPSDRFSAERTGGSVSTLTIQRTQQEDSAVYLCASSPNSGTTVYNEQFFGPGTRLTVL.

The sample holds a few counts of this clonotype. The chain recombines TRBV21-1 with TRBJ2-4; TRBD2 is the table's D call and was not checked against the DNA. TRBV21-1 constitutes a pseudogene. CDR3 length equals 14 residues. CDR3 DNA sequence: TGTGCCAGCAGTCTGTTGGAGGGCAAAGCATCGCAGTACTTC. The encoded protein is CASSLLEGKASQYF.

The chain uses TRBV15 and TRBJ1-2; D remains ambiguous. The CDR3 sequence is 17 residues long. CDR1 is LNHNV, CDR2 YYDKDF, per germline (reference sequence). V was pared by 1 base and J by 4 bases, with 19 bases between. CDR3 in amino acids: CATSRGALGDTSYGYTF. CDR3 sequence (DNA): TGTGCCACCAGCAGAGGAGCCCTAGGTGATACCAGCTATGGCTACACCTTC.

A few counts support this clonotype. This chain links TRBV7-2 with TRBJ2-5; D gene uncertain. V lost 5 bases and J lost 2, with 12 bases in between. Germline V CDR1 and CDR2: SGHTA, FQGNSA. The CDR3 is 14 amino acids. DNA for the CDR3: TGTGCCAGCAGCATAAGACGGAAACAAGAGACCCAGTACTTC. Translation gives CASSIRRKQETQYF. Using reference TRBV7-2 and TRBJ2-5 for the parts outside the CDR3, the full variable domain is GAGVSQSPSNKVTEKGKDVELRCDPISGHTALYWYRQSLGQGLEFLIYFQGNSAPDKSGLPSDRFSAERTGGSVSTLTIQRTQQEDSAVYLCASSIRRKQETQYFGPGTRLLVL.